This T cell receptor beta chain was sequenced for a study of control samples from healthy donors and cancer patients. The CDR3 sequence is 15 residues long. V lost 3 bases, J lost 1 base, and 10 bases lay in between. The V gene's germline CDR1 is LNHDA and CDR2 SQIVND (reference sequence). Some clones are missing from TCRdb's copy, which holds only in-frame ones; the method was immunoSEQ multiplex PCR. Of 130,000 or so clones listed, roughly 92% are singletons. The rearrangement uses TRBV19 and TRBJ2-1; maybe TRBD1 (5 bases). This TCR was recovered from a man younger than 35 in good health. Sequencing used blood. Here the CDR3 reads CASSMGPSSYNEQFF. The CDR3, as DNA: TGTGCCAGTAGTATGGGGCCGTCTTCCTACAATGAGCAGTTCTTC.